Listed below are T cell receptor beta chains from one sample, sequenced in a study of T cell repertoires in cytomegalovirus infection. Antigens of these TCRs are unknown. MiXCR, run by TCRdb on the reads, gives a single entry per CDR3 protein. This repertoire shows about 340,000 distinct CDR3 sequences, 29% found once; its top ten account for 15% to 25%. The specimen comprised cultured PBMCs, sampled from culture after CMV antigen stimulation. The receptors originated from a human donor in good health (CMV status not recorded). Some clones in this sample may be carry-over from other donors' samples. Each CDR3 is given with its conserved first and last residue. A D gene is named only where the DNA matches it firmly. The size field is filled for only some rows; it gives once, few, many or a size class.

d_call j_call clone_size v_call cdr3_aa cdr3_nt
TRBD2 TRBJ2-2 few TRBV6-5 CASSFGTSGVLITGELFF TGTGCCAGCAGTTTCGGGACTAGCGGGGTCCTAATCACCGGGGAGCTGTTTTTT
. TRBJ2-2 few TRBV20-1 CSTPSRGNTGELFF TGCAGTACCCCTTCGCGGGGGAACACCGGGGAGCTGTTTTTT
. TRBJ2-7 . TRBV27 CASSPLGSGNYEQYF TGTGCCAGCAGTCCCCTCGGTAGCGGAAACTACGAGCAGTACTTC
. TRBJ1-4 many TRBV28 CASSSPRWGAEEKLFF TGTGCCAGCAGTTCCCCTAGGTGGGGGGCGGAAGAAAAACTGTTTTTT
TRBD1 TRBJ2-5 few TRBV7-3 CASSPRTGPQETQYF TGTGCCAGCAGCCCCCGGACAGGACCTCAAGAGACCCAGTACTTC
. TRBJ1-2 . TRBV19 CVSWRADDGYTF TGTGTCAGTTGGAGAGCTGACGATGGCTACACCTTC
TRBD1 TRBJ2-1 few TRBV14 CASSLDRGRDNEQFF TGTGCCAGCAGCCTTGACAGGGGGCGAGACAATGAGCAGTTCTTC
. TRBJ1-2 . TRBV19 CASSAPPGHHPERYGYTF TGTGCCAGTAGTGCACCCCCCGGCCATCACCCCGAGAGGTATGGCTACACCTTC
TRBD2 TRBJ2-1 few TRBV4-1 CASSQPLAGAYNEQFF TGCGCCAGCAGCCAACCACTAGCGGGAGCCTACAATGAGCAGTTCTTC
TRBD1 TRBJ2-1 few TRBV20-1 CSARRTGGGEQFF TGCAGTGCTAGACGGACAGGGGGCGGTGAGCAGTTCTTC
. TRBJ2-3 many TRBV2 CASSTDADTQYF TGTGCCAGCAGCACAGACGCAGATACGCAGTATTTT
. TRBJ2-5 few TRBV7-9 CAAGTARETQYF TGTGCCGCCGGGACTGCCCGTGAGACCCAGTACTTC
TRBD1 TRBJ2-7 . TRBV11-2 CASSFGQGLYEQYF TGTGCCAGCAGCTTTGGACAGGGCTTATACGAGCAGTACTTC
. TRBJ1-2 . TRBV27 CASSWYYGYTF TGTGCCAGCAGCTGGTACTATGGCTACACCTTC
TRBD2 TRBJ2-7 few TRBV6-2/TRBV6-3 CASRRAGPYEQYF TGTGCCAGCAGACGAGCGGGACCCTACGAGCAGTACTTC
TRBD1 TRBJ1-6 . TRBV12-5 CASGLGTGNSPLHF TGTGCTAGTGGTCTCGGGACAGGGAATTCACCCCTCCACTTT
. TRBJ2-3 . TRBV24-1 CATSDHTKTQYF TGTGCCACCAGTGACCACACCAAGACGCAGTATTTT
TRBD1 TRBJ1-3 once TRBV18 CASSPGQGGPGNTIYF TGTGCCAGCTCTCCCGGACAGGGCGGACCTGGAAACACCATATATTTT
TRBD2 TRBJ2-1 many TRBV7-9 CASSRLAGGYNEQFF TGTGCCAGCAGCAGACTAGCGGGAGGATACAATGAGCAGTTCTTC
. TRBJ2-7 few TRBV7-2 CASSLAAISYEQYF TGTGCCAGCAGCTTAGCGGCAATTTCCTACGAGCAGTACTTC
TRBD1 TRBJ2-7 . TRBV5-8 CASSLTGENYEQYF TGTGCCAGCAGCTTAACAGGGGAAAACTACGAGCAGTACTTC
TRBD2 TRBJ2-5 many TRBV7-2 CASSVAGLALQETQYF TGTGCCAGCAGTGTAGCGGGACTAGCGCTGCAAGAGACCCAGTACTTC
TRBD1 TRBJ2-5 few TRBV6-2/TRBV6-3 CASSRDRGRRETQYF TGTGCCAGCAGTCGGGACAGGGGGCGAAGGGAGACCCAGTACTTC
. TRBJ1-3 few TRBV19 CASSIRISGNTIYF TGTGCCAGTAGTATCCGGATCTCTGGAAACACCATATATTTT
TRBD1 TRBJ1-2 many TRBV7-3 CASSPGTGGYGYTF TGTGCCAGCAGCCCCGGGACAGGGGGCTATGGCTACACCTTC
. TRBJ1-6 once TRBV12-3/TRBV12-4 CASSLGGQNNSPLHF TGTGCCAGCAGTTTAGGAGGGCAGAATAATTCACCCCTCCACTTT
. TRBJ2-2 . TRBV6-5 CASSYSTGVRTGELFF TGTGCCAGCAGTTACTCGACGGGAGTTAGAACCGGGGAGCTGTTTTTT
. TRBJ2-3 . TRBV7-2 CASSFRGSTGYF TGTGCCAGCAGCTTCCGGGGCTCGACTGGGTATTTT
. TRBJ2-6 . TRBV27 CASSTGDSFSGANVLTF TGTGCCAGCAGTACGGGGGACAGCTTCTCTGGGGCCAACGTCCTGACTTTC
. TRBJ1-3 . TRBV7-6 CASSPGYGNTIYF TGTGCCAGCAGCCCAGGGTACGGAAACACCATATATTTT
. TRBJ1-1 . TRBV20-1 CSARVGATNTEAFF TGCAGTGCTAGAGTTGGGGCTACAAACACTGAAGCTTTCTTT
. TRBJ2-1 . TRBV20-1 CSAPNTYNEQFF TGCAGTGCTCCTAACACCTACAATGAGCAGTTCTTC
. TRBJ1-4 . TRBV27 CASSPTKFRGHEKLFF TGTGCCAGCAGTCCCACAAAGTTCAGGGGACACGAAAAACTGTTTTTT
. TRBJ2-7 . TRBV4-2 CASSQDPYGGDEQYF TGTGCCAGCAGCCAAGACCCTTACGGGGGTGACGAGCAGTACTTC
. TRBJ2-2 . TRBV2 CALVQAGPSTGELFF TGTGCGCTCGTCCAAGCAGGCCCTTCCACCGGGGAGCTGTTTTTT
. TRBJ1-1 . TRBV7-1 CASSNSGTDPEAFF TGTGCCAGCAGCAACTCCGGGACGGATCCTGAAGCTTTCTTT
. TRBJ1-1 few TRBV12-3/TRBV12-4 CASILGGWSPEAFF TGTGCCAGCATCCTTGGTGGTTGGAGCCCTGAAGCTTTCTTT
. TRBJ2-7 . TRBV7-2 CASSLVEGVGEQYF TGTGCCAGCAGCTTAGTAGAGGGAGTGGGCGAGCAGTACTTC
. TRBJ2-5 many TRBV6-5 CASSYSGPGSFQETQYF TGTGCCAGCAGTTACTCGGGTCCTGGCAGCTTCCAAGAGACCCAGTACTTC
. TRBJ2-1 few TRBV2 CASSATVYNEQFF TGTGCCAGCAGCGCGACAGTATACAATGAGCAGTTCTTC
. TRBJ1-2 . TRBV19 CASSMDINYGYTF TGTGCCAGTAGCATGGACATTAACTATGGCTACACCTTC
. TRBJ1-1 . TRBV7-4 CASSLRADEAFF TGTGCCAGCAGCTTACGGGCAGATGAAGCTTTCTTT
TRBD1 TRBJ1-2 . TRBV5-1 CASSLKQGLANYGYTF TGCGCCAGCAGCTTAAAACAGGGGTTAGCTAACTATGGCTACACCTTC